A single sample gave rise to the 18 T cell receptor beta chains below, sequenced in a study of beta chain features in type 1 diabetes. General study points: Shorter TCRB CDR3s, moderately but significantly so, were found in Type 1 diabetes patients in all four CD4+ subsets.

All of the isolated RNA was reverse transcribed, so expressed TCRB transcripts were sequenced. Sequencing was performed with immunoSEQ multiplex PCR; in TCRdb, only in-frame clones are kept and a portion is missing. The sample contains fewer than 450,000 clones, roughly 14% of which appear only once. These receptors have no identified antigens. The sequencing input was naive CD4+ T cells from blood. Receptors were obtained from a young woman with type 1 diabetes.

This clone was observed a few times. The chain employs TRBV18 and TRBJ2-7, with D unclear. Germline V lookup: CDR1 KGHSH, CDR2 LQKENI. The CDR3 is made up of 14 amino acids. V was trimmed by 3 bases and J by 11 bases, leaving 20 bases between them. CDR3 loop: CASSPLSPGYLKYF. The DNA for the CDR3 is TGTGCCAGCTCACCTCTGTCACCAGGATACCTTAAGTACTTC.

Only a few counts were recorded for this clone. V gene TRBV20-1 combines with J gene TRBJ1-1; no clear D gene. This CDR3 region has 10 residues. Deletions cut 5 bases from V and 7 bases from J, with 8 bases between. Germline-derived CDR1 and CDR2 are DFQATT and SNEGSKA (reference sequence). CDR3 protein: CSASQYEAFF. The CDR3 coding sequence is TGCAGTGCTTCCCAGTATGAAGCTTTCTTT.

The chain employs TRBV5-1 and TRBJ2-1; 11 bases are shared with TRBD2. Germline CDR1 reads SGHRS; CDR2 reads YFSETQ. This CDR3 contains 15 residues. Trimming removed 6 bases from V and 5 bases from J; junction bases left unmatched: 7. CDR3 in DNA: TGCGCCAGCAACCCACTAGCGGGAGCAAACAATGAGCAGTTCTTC. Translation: CASNPLAGANNEQFF.

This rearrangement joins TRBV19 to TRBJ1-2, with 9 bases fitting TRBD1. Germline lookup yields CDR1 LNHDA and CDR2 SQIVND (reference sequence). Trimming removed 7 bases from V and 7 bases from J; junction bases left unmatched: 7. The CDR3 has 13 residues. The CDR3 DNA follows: TGTGCCAGTATGGGGGACAGGGTCTTTGGCTACACCTTC. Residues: CASMGDRVFGYTF.

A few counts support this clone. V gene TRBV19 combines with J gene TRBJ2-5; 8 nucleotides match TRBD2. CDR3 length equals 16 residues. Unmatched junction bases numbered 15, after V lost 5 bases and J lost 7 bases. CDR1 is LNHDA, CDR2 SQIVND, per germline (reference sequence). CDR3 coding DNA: TGTGCCAGTAGTCCACTATCCGGGACTAGAGGTGTGACCCAGTACTTC. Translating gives CASSPLSGTRGVTQYF.

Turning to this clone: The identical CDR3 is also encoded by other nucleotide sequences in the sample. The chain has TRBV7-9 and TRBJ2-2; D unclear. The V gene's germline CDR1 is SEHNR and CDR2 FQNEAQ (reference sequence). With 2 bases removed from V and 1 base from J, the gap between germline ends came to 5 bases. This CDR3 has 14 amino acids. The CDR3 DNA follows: TGTGCCAGCAGCTTACGCGGGAACACCGGGGAGCTGTTTTTT. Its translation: CASSLRGNTGELFF.

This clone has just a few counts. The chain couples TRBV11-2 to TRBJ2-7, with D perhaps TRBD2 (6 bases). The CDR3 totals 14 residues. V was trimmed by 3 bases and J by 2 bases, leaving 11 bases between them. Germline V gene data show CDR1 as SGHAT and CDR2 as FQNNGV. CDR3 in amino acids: CASSFFGGAYEQYF. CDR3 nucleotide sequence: TGTGCCAGCAGCTTTTTTGGAGGGGCCTACGAGCAGTACTTC.

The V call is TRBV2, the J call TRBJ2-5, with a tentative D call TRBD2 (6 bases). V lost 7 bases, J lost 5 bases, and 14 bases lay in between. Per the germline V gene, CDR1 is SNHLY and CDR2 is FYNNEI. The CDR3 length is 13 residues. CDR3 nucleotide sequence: TGTGCCAGCAATCCGGGAGAGGGGGAGACCCAGTACTTC. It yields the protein CASNPGEGETQYF.

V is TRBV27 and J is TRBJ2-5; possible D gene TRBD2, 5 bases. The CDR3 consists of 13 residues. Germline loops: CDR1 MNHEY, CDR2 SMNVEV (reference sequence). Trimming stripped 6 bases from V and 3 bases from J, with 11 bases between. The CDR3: CASREAREETQYF. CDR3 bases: TGTGCCAGCAGGGAGGCCCGGGAAGAGACCCAGTACTTC.

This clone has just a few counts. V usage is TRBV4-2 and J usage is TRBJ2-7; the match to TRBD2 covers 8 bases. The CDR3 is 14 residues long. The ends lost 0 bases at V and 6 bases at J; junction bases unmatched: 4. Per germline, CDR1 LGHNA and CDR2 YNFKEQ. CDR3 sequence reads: CASSQDWSGSEQYF. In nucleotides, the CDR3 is TGTGCCAGCAGCCAAGATTGGAGCGGGAGCGAGCAGTACTTC.

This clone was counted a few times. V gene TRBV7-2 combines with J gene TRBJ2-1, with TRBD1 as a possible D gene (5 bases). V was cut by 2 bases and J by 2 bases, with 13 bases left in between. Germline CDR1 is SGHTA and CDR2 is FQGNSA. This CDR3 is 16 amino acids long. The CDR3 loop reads CASSLRRGDTYNEQFF. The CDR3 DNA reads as TGTGCCAGCAGCTTACGTAGGGGTGACACCTACAATGAGCAGTTCTTC.

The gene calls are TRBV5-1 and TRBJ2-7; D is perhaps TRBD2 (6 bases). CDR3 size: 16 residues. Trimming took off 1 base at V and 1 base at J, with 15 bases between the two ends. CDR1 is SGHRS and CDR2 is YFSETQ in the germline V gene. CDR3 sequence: CASSLTTGLMSYEQYF. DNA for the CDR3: TGCGCCAGCAGCTTGACAACGGGACTGATGTCCTACGAGCAGTACTTC.

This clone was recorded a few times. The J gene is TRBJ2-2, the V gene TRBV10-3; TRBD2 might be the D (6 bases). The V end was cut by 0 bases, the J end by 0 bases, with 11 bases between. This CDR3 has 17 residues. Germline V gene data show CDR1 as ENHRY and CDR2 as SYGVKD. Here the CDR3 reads CAISESGSSANTGELFF. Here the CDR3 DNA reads TGTGCCATCAGTGAGTCAGGATCTAGCGCGAACACCGGGGAGCTGTTTTTT.

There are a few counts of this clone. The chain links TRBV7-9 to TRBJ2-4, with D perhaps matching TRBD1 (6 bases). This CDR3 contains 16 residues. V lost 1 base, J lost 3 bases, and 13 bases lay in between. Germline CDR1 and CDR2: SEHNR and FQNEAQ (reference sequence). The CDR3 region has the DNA TGTGCCAGCAGCTTAGGGATATCGGACAGCAAAAACATTCAGTACTTC. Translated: CASSLGISDSKNIQYF. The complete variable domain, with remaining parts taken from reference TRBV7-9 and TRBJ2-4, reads DTGVSQNPRHKITKRGQNVTFRCDPISEHNRLYWYRQTLGQGPEFLTYFQNEAQLEKSRLLSDRFSAERPKGSFSTLEIQRTEQGDSAMYLCASSLGISDSKNIQYFGAGTRLSVL.

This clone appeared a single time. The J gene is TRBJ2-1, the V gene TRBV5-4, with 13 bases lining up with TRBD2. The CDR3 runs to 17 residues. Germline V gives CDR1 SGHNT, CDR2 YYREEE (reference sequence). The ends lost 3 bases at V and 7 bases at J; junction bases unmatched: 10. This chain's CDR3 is CASSSVRLAGGWNEQFF. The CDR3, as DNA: TGTGCCAGCAGCTCCGTAAGACTAGCGGGAGGATGGAATGAGCAGTTCTTC.

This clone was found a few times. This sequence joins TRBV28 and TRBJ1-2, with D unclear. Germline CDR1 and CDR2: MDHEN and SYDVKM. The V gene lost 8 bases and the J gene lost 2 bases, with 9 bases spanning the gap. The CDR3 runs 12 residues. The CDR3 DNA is TGTGCCAGCGGTTCCCAAAACTATGGCTACACCTTC. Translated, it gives CASGSQNYGYTF.

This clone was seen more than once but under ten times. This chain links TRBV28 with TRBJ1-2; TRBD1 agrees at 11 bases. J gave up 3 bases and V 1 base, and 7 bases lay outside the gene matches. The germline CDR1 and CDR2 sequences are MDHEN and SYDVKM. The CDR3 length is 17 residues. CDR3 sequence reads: CASSLSGQGGLDYGYTF. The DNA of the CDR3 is TGTGCCAGCAGTTTATCGGGACAGGGGGGCCTGGACTATGGCTACACCTTC.

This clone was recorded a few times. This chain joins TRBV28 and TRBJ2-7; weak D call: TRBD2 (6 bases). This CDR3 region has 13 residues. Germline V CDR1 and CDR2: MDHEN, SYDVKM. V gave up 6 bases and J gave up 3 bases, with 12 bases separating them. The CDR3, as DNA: TGTGCCAGCAGGGGTAGCGGCCGCTACGAGCAGTACTTC. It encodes CASRGSGRYEQYF.